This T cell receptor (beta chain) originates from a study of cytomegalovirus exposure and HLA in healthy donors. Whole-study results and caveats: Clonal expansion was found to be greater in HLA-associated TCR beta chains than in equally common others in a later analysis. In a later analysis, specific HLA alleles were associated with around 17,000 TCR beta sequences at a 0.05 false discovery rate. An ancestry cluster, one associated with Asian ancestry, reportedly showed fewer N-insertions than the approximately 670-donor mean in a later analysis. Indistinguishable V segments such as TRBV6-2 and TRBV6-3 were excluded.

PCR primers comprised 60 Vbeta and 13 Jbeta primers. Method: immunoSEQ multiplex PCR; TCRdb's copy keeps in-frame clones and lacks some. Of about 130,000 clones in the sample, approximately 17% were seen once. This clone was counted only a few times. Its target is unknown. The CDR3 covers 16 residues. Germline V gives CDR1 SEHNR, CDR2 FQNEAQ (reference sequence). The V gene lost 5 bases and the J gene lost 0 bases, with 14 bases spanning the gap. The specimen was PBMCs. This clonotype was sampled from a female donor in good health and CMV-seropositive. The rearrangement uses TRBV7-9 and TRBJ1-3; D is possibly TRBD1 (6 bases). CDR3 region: CASSRGQIDSGNTIYF. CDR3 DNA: TGTGCCAGCAGCCGAGGACAGATAGACTCTGGAAACACCATATATTTT.